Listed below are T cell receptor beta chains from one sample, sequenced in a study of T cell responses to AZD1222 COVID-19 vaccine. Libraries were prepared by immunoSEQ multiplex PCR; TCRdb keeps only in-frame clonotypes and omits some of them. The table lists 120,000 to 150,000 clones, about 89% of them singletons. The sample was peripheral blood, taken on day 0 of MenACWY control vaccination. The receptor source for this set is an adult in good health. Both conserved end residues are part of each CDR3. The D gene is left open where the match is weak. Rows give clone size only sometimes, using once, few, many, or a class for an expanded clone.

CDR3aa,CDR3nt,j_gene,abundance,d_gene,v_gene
CASSLSMAYEQYF,TGTGCCAGCAGCTTGAGTATGGCCTACGAGCAGTACTTC,TRBJ2-7,-,-,TRBV5-6
CASYDEAYEQYF,TGTGCCAGCTACGATGAGGCCTACGAGCAGTACTTC,TRBJ2-7,-,-,TRBV2
CASSITSGELFF,TGTGCCAGTAGTATCACCTCCGGGGAGCTGTTTTTT,TRBJ2-2,-,-,TRBV19
CASSTAAGNSPLHF,TGTGCCAGCAGCACCGCGGCGGGGAATTCACCCCTCCACTTT,TRBJ1-6,-,-,TRBV6-5
CASRAGQGTWPQHF,TGCGCCAGCAGAGCCGGACAGGGGACTTGGCCCCAGCATTTT,TRBJ1-5,-,TRBD1,TRBV5-1
CASSQIGLSYNSPLHF,TGTGCCAGCAGCCAAATAGGCCTCTCCTATAATTCACCCCTCCACTTT,TRBJ1-6,-,-,TRBV16
CASSPTGRLYNEQFF,TGTGCCAGCAGCCCGACAGGGCGCCTCTACAATGAGCAGTTCTTC,TRBJ2-1,-,TRBD1,TRBV3-1/TRBV3-2
CASSKEGLAPYEQYF,TGTGCCAGCAGCAAAGAGGGACTAGCGCCCTACGAGCAGTACTTC,TRBJ2-7,-,-,TRBV21-1
CASSELGSRAYQPQHF,TGTGCCAGCAGTGAGTTGGGCTCTAGGGCGTATCAGCCCCAGCATTTT,TRBJ1-5,once,-,TRBV2
CASSLVAAEAFF,TGTGCCAGCAGCTTAGTAGCCGCTGAAGCTTTCTTT,TRBJ1-1,-,-,TRBV7-9
CASSHYGQGTYEQYF,TGTGCCAGCAGCCATTATGGACAGGGTACGTACGAGCAGTACTTC,TRBJ2-7,-,TRBD1,TRBV4-2
CASNKDRGDEQFF,TGTGCCAGTAACAAAGACAGGGGCGATGAGCAGTTCTTC,TRBJ2-1,-,TRBD1,TRBV19
CASSVDGGNYGYTF,TGTGCCAGCAGCGTAGATGGGGGGAACTATGGCTACACCTTC,TRBJ1-2,-,-,TRBV9
CASSLGPGPNTEAFF,TGTGCCAGCAGTTTAGGTCCGGGACCGAACACTGAAGCTTTCTTT,TRBJ1-1,-,-,TRBV27
CASSYRGLIKGETQYF,TGTGCCAGCAGTTACCGAGGCTTGATCAAGGGGGAGACCCAGTACTTC,TRBJ2-5,once,-,TRBV6-5
CASSPTGPAGYTF,TGTGCCAGTAGTCCAACGGGACCCGCCGGCTACACCTTC,TRBJ1-2,-,-,TRBV19
CASSKLGQNTEAFF,TGTGCCAGCAGCAAACTGGGACAGAACACTGAAGCTTTCTTT,TRBJ1-1,-,-,TRBV3-1/TRBV3-2
CASRARQGAPEAFF,TGTGCCAGCAGGGCCCGACAGGGGGCTCCTGAAGCTTTCTTT,TRBJ1-1,-,TRBD1,TRBV2
CASSQGVTEAFF,TGCGCCAGCAGCCAAGGTGTTACTGAAGCTTTCTTT,TRBJ1-1,-,-,TRBV4-1
CASSPRVNTEAFF,TGTGCCAGCAGCCCTAGGGTGAACACTGAAGCTTTCTTT,TRBJ1-1,-,-,TRBV27
CASSEVLGGQETQYF,TGTGCCAGCAGTGAAGTGCTAGGAGGGCAAGAGACCCAGTACTTC,TRBJ2-5,-,-,TRBV6-1
CASTDLGEIRPEAFF,TGTGCCAGCACCGACCTGGGGGAGATTAGGCCTGAAGCTTTCTTT,TRBJ1-1,-,-,TRBV6-5
CASSLGQKGYTF,TGTGCCAGCAGCCTTGGACAGAAGGGCTACACCTTC,TRBJ1-2,once,-,TRBV3-1/TRBV3-2
CASSQVPVTQYF,TGTGCCAGCAGCCAAGTGCCGGTTACGCAGTATTTT,TRBJ2-3,-,-,TRBV3-1/TRBV3-2
CASSISGRGNQPQHF,TGTGCCAGTAGTATTTCGGGCAGGGGCAATCAGCCCCAGCATTTT,TRBJ1-5,-,-,TRBV19
CASSLQGETEAFF,TGTGCCAGCAGTCTACAGGGGGAAACTGAAGCTTTCTTT,TRBJ1-1,-,TRBD1,TRBV3-1/TRBV3-2
CASSLDAYEQYF,TGTGCCAGCAGCTTGGACGCCTACGAGCAGTACTTC,TRBJ2-7,-,-,TRBV11-3
CATSQGPDTQYF,TGTGCCACCAGCCAGGGGCCAGATACGCAGTATTTT,TRBJ2-3,-,-,TRBV24-1
CASSEERAGSPLHF,TGTGCCAGCAGTGAAGAGCGGGCTGGGTCACCCCTCCACTTT,TRBJ1-6,-,-,TRBV6-1
CASSVGLEVRTDTQYF,TGTGCCAGCAGCGTGGGGTTAGAAGTGCGCACAGATACGCAGTATTTT,TRBJ2-3,few,-,TRBV9
CAISHSEGGQGEEQYF,TGTGCCATCAGCCACTCTGAAGGGGGACAGGGTGAGGAGCAGTACTTC,TRBJ2-7,-,TRBD1,TRBV10-3
CASSRTSLDEQFF,TGTGCCAGCAGCCGGACTAGTCTGGATGAGCAGTTCTTC,TRBJ2-1,-,TRBD2,TRBV11-3
CASSLDPQYGYTF,TGTGCCAGCAGCTTAGATCCCCAGTATGGCTACACCTTC,TRBJ1-2,-,-,TRBV11-2
CASSLDRRGGELFF,TGTGCCAGCAGCTTAGATCGGCGCGGCGGGGAGCTGTTTTTT,TRBJ2-2,-,-,TRBV11-3
CASGVLGQPQHF,TGTGCCAGTGGCGTTCTAGGTCAGCCCCAGCATTTT,TRBJ1-5,once,-,TRBV6-5
CASSFQGANEKLFF,TGTGCCAGCAGTTTCCAGGGGGCTAATGAAAAACTGTTTTTT,TRBJ1-4,once,TRBD1,TRBV27
CASSYTQGNQPQHF,TGTGCCAGCAGTTACACCCAGGGGAATCAGCCCCAGCATTTT,TRBJ1-5,-,-,TRBV6-6
CASSMSTGAPRYSNQPQHF,TGTGCCAGCAGTATGTCCACAGGGGCCCCACGATATAGCAATCAGCCCCAGCATTTT,TRBJ1-5,-,TRBD1,TRBV28
CSVEWGQGNYGYTF,TGCAGCGTTGAGTGGGGACAGGGGAACTATGGCTACACCTTC,TRBJ1-2,-,TRBD1,TRBV29-1
CASSWGRGSGNTIYF,TGTGCCAGCAGTTGGGGCAGGGGGTCTGGAAACACCATATATTTT,TRBJ1-3,-,TRBD1,TRBV27
CASRTTGGGELFF,TGTGCCAGCAGAACGACTGGAGGCGGGGAGCTGTTTTTT,TRBJ2-2,-,-,TRBV28
CAWRVRGQTYEQYF,TGTGCCTGGAGGGTCAGGGGGCAGACCTACGAGCAGTACTTC,TRBJ2-7,-,TRBD1,TRBV30
CASSSSGTGAHNEQFF,TGTGCCAGCAGCTCCTCCGGGACAGGCGCCCACAATGAGCAGTTCTTC,TRBJ2-1,-,TRBD1,TRBV7-3
CASTLNPSSGNTIYF,TGTGCCAGCACCTTAAACCCCAGCTCTGGAAACACCATATATTTT,TRBJ1-3,-,-,TRBV6-5
CASSQDHGRNTEAFF,TGTGCCAGCAGCCAAGATCATGGGAGGAACACTGAAGCTTTCTTT,TRBJ1-1,-,-,TRBV4-2
CASSQDRFRQGVSYNEQFF,TGTGCCAGCAGCCAAGATCGTTTCCGACAGGGGGTTTCCTACAATGAGCAGTTCTTC,TRBJ2-1,-,TRBD1,TRBV14
CASSPPGQGLWWYGYTF,TGTGCCAGCAGCCCACCGGGACAGGGGCTTTGGTGGTATGGCTACACCTTC,TRBJ1-2,few,TRBD1,TRBV7-9
CASSSLLAGGGNTGELFF,TGTGCCAGCAGCTCCCTTTTAGCGGGGGGCGGGAACACCGGGGAGCTGTTTTTT,TRBJ2-2,-,TRBD2,TRBV5-4
CAWSPRLDRTEYYGYTF,TGTGCCTGGAGTCCCCGATTGGACAGGACTGAGTACTATGGCTACACCTTC,TRBJ1-2,few,TRBD1,TRBV30
CASSSFGGRLSYEQYF,TGTGCCAGCAGCTCTTTTGGCGGGAGGCTGTCCTACGAGCAGTACTTC,TRBJ2-7,-,TRBD2,TRBV5-4
CASSPRLAGTTDTQYF,TGTGCCAGCAGCCCGAGACTAGCGGGGACCACAGATACGCAGTATTTT,TRBJ2-3,-,TRBD2,TRBV7-9
CASSPEQGGEAFF,TGTGCCAGCAGCCCGGAACAGGGAGGGGAAGCTTTCTTT,TRBJ1-1,-,-,TRBV5-4
CASSMGQGEETQYF,TGCGCCAGCAGCATGGGACAGGGGGAAGAGACCCAGTACTTC,TRBJ2-5,-,TRBD1,TRBV5-1